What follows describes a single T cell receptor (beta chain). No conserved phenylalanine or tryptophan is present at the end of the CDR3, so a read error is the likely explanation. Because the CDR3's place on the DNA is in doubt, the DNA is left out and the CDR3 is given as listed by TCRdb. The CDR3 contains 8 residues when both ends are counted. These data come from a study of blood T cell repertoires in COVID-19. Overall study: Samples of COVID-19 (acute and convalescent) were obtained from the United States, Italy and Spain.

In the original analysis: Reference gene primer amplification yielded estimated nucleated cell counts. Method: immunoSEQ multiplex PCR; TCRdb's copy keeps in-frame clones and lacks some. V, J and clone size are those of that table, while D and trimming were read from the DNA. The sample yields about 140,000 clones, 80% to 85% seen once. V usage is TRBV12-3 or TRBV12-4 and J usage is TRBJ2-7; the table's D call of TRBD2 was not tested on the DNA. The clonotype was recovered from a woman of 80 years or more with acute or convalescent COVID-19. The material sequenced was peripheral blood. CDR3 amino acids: CASSFISS.